One and the same sample provided the 17 T cell receptor beta chains below, sequenced in a study of OX40 agonist ivuxolimab in advanced cancers. Sequenced by immunoSEQ multiplex PCR; TCRdb stores in-frame clones only, minus some. The table has approximately 35,000 clones, around 80% seen once. The sample was CD4+ or CD8+ T cells sorted from blood, taken in a trial of the OX40 agonist ivuxolimab. The origin of the receptors is an adult with an advanced solid tumor such as melanoma, head and neck, liver or kidney cancer.

This chain uses TRBV18 with TRBJ2-1; tentative D call: TRBD1 (5 bases). The germline gives CDR1 KGHSH, CDR2 LQKENI. Trimming took off 1 base at V and 5 bases at J, with 12 bases between the two ends. The CDR3 loop spans 15 amino acids. CDR3 loop: CASSPRPNRNNEQFF. For the CDR3, the DNA is TGTGCCAGCTCACCACGCCCGAACAGGAACAATGAGCAGTTCTTC.

The chain couples TRBV5-6 to TRBJ1-2, with D perhaps matching TRBD1 (5 bases). Germline V gene lookup returns CDR1 SGHDT and CDR2 YYEEEE. The CDR3 is 13 residues long. Between the trimmed V and J ends, which lost 4 bases and 6 bases, there was a span of 13 bases. The CDR3 region is CASSGPGYHGYTF. The CDR3 nucleotides read TGTGCCAGCAGCGGGCCAGGGTACCATGGCTACACCTTC.

The rearrangement joins TRBV11-2 to TRBJ2-1; no clear D. Germline V gene lookup returns CDR1 SGHAT and CDR2 FQNNGV. The CDR3 contains 14 residues. V lost 2 bases and J 4 bases, leaving 9 bases between the germline ends. CDR3 region: CASSLPDPYNEQFF. In nucleotides, the CDR3 is TGTGCCAGCAGCTTACCCGACCCTTACAATGAGCAGTTCTTC.

This clone was found once. The chain has TRBV5-1 and TRBJ1-2, with a possible D match to TRBD1 (5 bases). Trimming removed 4 bases from V and 5 bases from J, with 18 bases in between. The CDR3 is made up of 15 amino acids. CDR1 is SGHRS, CDR2 YFSETQ, per germline. CDR3 in DNA: TGCGCCAGCAGCCGGGGGACGGGAGGGTCATATGGCTACACCTTC. This translates into CASSRGTGGSYGYTF.

This clone was observed once. This rearrangement joins TRBV5-4 to TRBJ1-2, with D unresolved. The CDR3 spans 13 residues. CDR1 and CDR2 (germline): SGHNT, YYREEE (reference sequence). The V end was cut by 0 bases, the J end by 2 bases, with 5 bases between. Here the CDR3 reads CASSLGRNYGYTF. Written as DNA, the CDR3 is TGTGCCAGCAGCTTGGGGAGAAACTATGGCTACACCTTC.

The chain combines TRBV7-2 with TRBJ2-7; tentative D call: TRBD2 (5 bases). Germline values: CDR1 SGHTA, CDR2 FQGNSA. The V gene lost 3 bases and the J gene lost 7 bases, with 13 bases spanning the gap. The CDR3 length is 13 residues. As DNA, the CDR3 is TGTGCCAGCAGCTTCGACGGAACGGGAGAGCAGTACTTC. Translation gives CASSFDGTGEQYF.

Judged by abundance, this clone is medium-sized (0.01 to 0.1%). The chain carries TRBV28 and TRBJ2-2; possible D gene TRBD1, 6 bases. This CDR3 spans 16 amino acids. CDR1 is MDHEN, CDR2 SYDVKM, per germline. V shed 10 bases and J shed 3 bases, with 21 bases lying between them. DNA for the CDR3: TGTGCCAACCGGCTTGGGACACCTTCCGACACCGGGGAGCTGTTTTTT. It yields the protein CANRLGTPSDTGELFF.

This clone has only one observation. The chain joins TRBV4-3 to TRBJ1-1, with a possible D match to TRBD1 (5 bases). CDR3 length equals 13 residues. CDR1 is LGHNA and CDR2 is YSLEER in the germline V gene. V was shortened by 6 bases and J by 11 bases, with 19 bases between the two germline ends. CDR3 sequence: CASSRGPRDGAFF. As DNA, the CDR3 is TGCGCCAGCAGTCGAGGACCCCGGGACGGTGCTTTCTTT.

The chain is built from TRBV10-2 and TRBJ2-7; D might be TRBD1 (5 bases). The germline V and J ends were trimmed by 6 bases and 4 bases, with 7 bases remaining between them. The CDR3 length is 11 residues. The germline V gene encodes CDR1 WSHSY and CDR2 SAAADI. The CDR3, as DNA: TGCGCCAGCAGACAGGTTTACGAGCAGTACTTC. Encoded protein: CASRQVYEQYF.

V gene TRBV6-5 combines with J gene TRBJ1-6; 7 bases map to TRBD1. This CDR3 has 13 amino acids. J lost 10 bases, V lost 7 bases, and 7 bases had no gene match. Germline CDR1 and CDR2: MNHEY and SVGAGI. As DNA, the CDR3 is TGTGCCAGCACCCAGGGGGTCGGATCACCCCTCCACTTT. As protein: CASTQGVGSPLHF.

This clone appeared a few times. The chain has TRBV28 and TRBJ1-1; D remains unclear. This CDR3 is 13 amino acids long. Germline V lookup: CDR1 MDHEN, CDR2 SYDVKM. Trimming removed 6 bases from V and 3 bases from J, with 11 bases in between. CDR3 residues: CASRLGIHTEAFF. CDR3 bases: TGTGCCAGCAGGTTGGGCATTCACACTGAAGCTTTCTTT.

The V gene is TRBV29-1, the J gene TRBJ2-1; D is uncertain. There are 13 residues in the CDR3. The germline gives CDR1 SQVTM, CDR2 ANQGSEA. Deletions cut 1 base from V and 0 bases from J, with 4 bases between. This CDR3 reads CSVEGSSYNEQFF. For the CDR3, the DNA is TGCAGCGTTGAAGGGAGCTCCTACAATGAGCAGTTCTTC.

The rearrangement uses TRBV7-2 and TRBJ2-7; 16 bases line up with TRBD2. With V trimmed by 5 bases and J by 0 bases, 7 bases remained unmatched. CDR1 is SGHTA, CDR2 FQGNSA, per germline. The CDR3 extends over 18 amino acids. CDR3 amino acids: CASSAGTSGRASSYEQYF. CDR3 coding DNA: TGTGCCAGCAGCGCTGGGACTAGCGGGAGGGCCAGCTCCTACGAGCAGTACTTC.

V is TRBV27 and J is TRBJ2-3; 14 positions match TRBD2. After removal of 5 bases from V and 14 bases from J, the junction contained 15 bases not matched to a gene. This CDR3 is 16 amino acids long. Germline lookup yields CDR1 MNHEY and CDR2 SMNVEV (reference sequence). DNA for the CDR3: TGTGCCAGCAGTCTCAGACTAGCGGGGGGGGTACATTATCGGTATTTT. This sequence encodes CASSLRLAGGVHYRYF.

V usage is TRBV6-5 and J usage is TRBJ2-7; 7 bases map to TRBD1. Germline V CDR1 and CDR2: MNHEY, SVGAGI. The V and J ends lost 6 bases and 0 bases, in that order; junction bases with no gene match: 5. This CDR3 has 14 residues. The CDR3 DNA reads TGTGCCAGCAGACCACAGGGGCTCTCCTACGAGCAGTACTTC. Protein: CASRPQGLSYEQYF.

The J gene is TRBJ1-2, the V gene TRBV6-4; D is unresolved. V gave up 6 bases and J gave up 7 bases, with 12 bases separating them. The CDR3 is made up of 12 amino acids. Germline V gives CDR1 MRHNA, CDR2 SNTAGT. CDR3 amino acids: CASSAGFTGYTF. CDR3 in DNA: TGTGCCAGCAGCGCCGGGTTTACTGGCTACACCTTC.

J is TRBJ1-5 and V is TRBV28; TRBD1 is a possible D gene (5 bases). Trimming took 6 bases from V and 4 from J, leaving 10 bases between them. Looked up from germline, CDR1 is MDHEN and CDR2 is SYDVKM. This CDR3 comprises 13 residues. CDR3 bases: TGTGCCAGCAGGAGCCAGGGTAATCAGCCCCAGCATTTT. Its protein is CASRSQGNQPQHF.